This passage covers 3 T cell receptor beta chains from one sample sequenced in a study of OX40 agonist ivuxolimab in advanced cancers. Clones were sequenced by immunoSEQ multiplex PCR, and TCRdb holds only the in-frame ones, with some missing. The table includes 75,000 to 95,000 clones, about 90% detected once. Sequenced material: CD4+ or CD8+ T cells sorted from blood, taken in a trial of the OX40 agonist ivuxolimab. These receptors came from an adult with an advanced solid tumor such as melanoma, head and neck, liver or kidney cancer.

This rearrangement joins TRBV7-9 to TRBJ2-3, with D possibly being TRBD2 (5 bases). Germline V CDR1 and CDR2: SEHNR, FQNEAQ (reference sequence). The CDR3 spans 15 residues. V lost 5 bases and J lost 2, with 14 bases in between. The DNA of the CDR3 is TGTGCCAGCAGCCCCCTGGTCGGGGACACAGATACGCAGTATTTT. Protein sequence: CASSPLVGDTDTQYF.

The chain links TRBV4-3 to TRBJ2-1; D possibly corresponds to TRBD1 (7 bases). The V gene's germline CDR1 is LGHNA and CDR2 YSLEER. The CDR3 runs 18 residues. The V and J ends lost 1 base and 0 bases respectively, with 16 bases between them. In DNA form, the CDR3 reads TGCGCCAGCAGCCAAGGGGCGGCGGGACAGCTCTCCTACAATGAGCAGTTCTTC. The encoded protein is CASSQGAAGQLSYNEQFF.

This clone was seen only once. The CDR3 region has the DNA TGTGCCAGCAGCACCCCCCGGACAGGTATTTCCTACGAGCAGTACTTC. Its translation is CASSTPRTGISYEQYF. This sequence joins TRBV7-9 and TRBJ2-7; TRBD1 aligns across 7 bases. V dropped 5 bases and J dropped 1; count of bases not matched to a gene: 11. Germline lookup yields CDR1 SEHNR and CDR2 FQNEAQ (reference sequence). CDR3 size: 16 residues.